The entry below describes one TCR beta chain. Study processing details: How many nucleated cells were present was estimated from reference gene primer amplification. TCRdb's copy holds only in-frame clones and misses some; the assay was immunoSEQ multiplex PCR. Clone size and V and J calls were adopted from that table, with D and trimming inferred from the DNA. In the table there are roughly 250,000 clones, roughly nine tenths of which are singletons. V lost 5 bases to trimming and J lost 0 bases, with 8 bases between them. The CDR3 spans 14 residues. Germline loops: CDR1 SGHAT, CDR2 FQNNGV. These data belong to a study of blood T cell repertoires in COVID-19. About the research overall: PBMCs, B-cell-depleted T cells, or T cells provided the cDNA or gDNA that made up the material.

The sequenced material came from PBMCs or T cells enriched from blood (not recorded which). This receptor was taken from a young woman who had recovered from COVID-19. This sequence joins TRBV11-2 and TRBJ1-5, with D perhaps TRBD1 (5 bases). CDR3 nucleotide sequence: TGTGCCAGCAGCCAACAGGATAGCAATCAGCCCCAGCATTTT. It specifies CASSQQDSNQPQHF.